This entry lists 31 T cell receptor beta chains sequenced from one sample in a study of OX40 agonist ivuxolimab in advanced cancers. Data came from immunoSEQ multiplex PCR; TCRdb stores just in-frame clones and leaves some out. The sample contains nearly 110,000 clones, around nine tenths of which appear only once. The sequencing here drew on CD4+ or CD8+ T cells sorted from blood, taken in a trial of the OX40 agonist ivuxolimab. These receptors were collected from an adult with an advanced solid tumor such as melanoma, head and neck, liver or kidney cancer.

The J gene is TRBJ2-7, the V gene TRBV29-1, with 7 bases matching TRBD1. CDR3 length: 14 residues. V lost 5 bases and J lost 5; bases outside the gene matches: 12. In germline, CDR1 is SQVTM, CDR2 ANQGSEA. The CDR3 DNA follows: TGCAGCGTTACAATGACAGGGCTTGCCAACGAGCAGTACTTC. Translating it yields CSVTMTGLANEQYF.

The chain employs TRBV18 and TRBJ2-1, with D perhaps TRBD1 (6 bases). This CDR3 is built from 12 residues. V lost 4 bases to trimming and J lost 7 bases, with 8 bases between them. Per germline, CDR1 KGHSH and CDR2 LQKENI. The CDR3 loop reads CASSQTGNEQFF. The CDR3, as DNA: TGTGCCAGCTCACAAACAGGGAATGAGCAGTTCTTC. The complete variable domain, with remaining parts taken from reference TRBV18 and TRBJ2-1, reads NAGVMQNPRHLVRRRGQEARLRCSPMKGHSHVYWYRQLPEEGLKFMVYLQKENIIDESGMPKERFSAEFPKEGPSILRIQQVVRGDSAAYFCASSQTGNEQFFGPGTRLTVL.

This chain links TRBV11-3 with TRBJ2-2; 7 bases are a match to TRBD1. Looked up from germline, CDR1 is SGHNT and CDR2 is YENEEA. The junction had 9 bases not matched to a gene; V was cut back by 5 bases and J by 3 bases. This CDR3 region has 16 residues. CDR3 amino acids: CASSKTGVLDTGELFF. CDR3 sequence (DNA): TGTGCCAGCAGCAAAACAGGGGTTCTCGACACCGGGGAGCTGTTTTTT.

V is TRBV7-9 and J is TRBJ2-3; either TRBD1 or TRBD2 may supply D (5 bases each). V was cut by 4 bases and J by 2 bases, with 16 bases left in between. Germline V gives CDR1 SEHNR, CDR2 FQNEAQ (reference sequence). The CDR3 spans 16 residues. The CDR3 DNA is TGTGCCAGCAGCTCACACCGGGACCAAGACACAGATACGCAGTATTTT. Translating gives CASSSHRDQDTDTQYF.

This clone was recorded a few times. The chain links TRBV7-2 to TRBJ2-1, with TRBD2 matching 10 bases. The CDR3 runs to 14 residues. Germline CDR1 and CDR2: SGHTA and FQGNSA. The V gene end was trimmed by 4 bases and the J gene end by 4 bases; junction bases not matched to a gene: 1. CDR3 sequence reads: CASSYSGGYNEQFF. The CDR3 coding sequence is TGTGCCAGCAGCTATAGCGGGGGGTACAATGAGCAGTTCTTC.

This sequence joins TRBV2 and TRBJ1-5, with unresolved D. The CDR3 is 13 amino acids. Germline loops: CDR1 SNHLY, CDR2 FYNNEI. Trimming took 1 base from V and 7 from J, leaving 8 bases between them. The CDR3 loop reads CASSEDPRQPQHF. The CDR3 DNA sequence: TGTGCCAGCAGTGAAGATCCCAGACAGCCCCAGCATTTT.

The chain links TRBV6-5 to TRBJ2-1; D is unresolved. The germline V and J ends were trimmed by 6 bases and 0 bases, with 6 bases remaining between them. CDR1 and CDR2 from the germline V gene are MNHEY and SVGAGI. This CDR3 region has 13 residues. CDR3: CASRGSSYNEQFF. In DNA, the CDR3 is TGTGCCAGCAGAGGTAGCTCCTACAATGAGCAGTTCTTC.

The chain employs TRBV13 and TRBJ2-2; D is unclear. V lost 1 base to trimming and J lost 5 bases, with 8 bases between them. Germline loops: CDR1 PRHDT, CDR2 FYEKMQ (reference sequence). The CDR3 totals 14 residues. The CDR3 protein is CASSLVPGTGELFF. Written as DNA, the CDR3 is TGTGCCAGCAGCTTAGTCCCCGGGACCGGGGAGCTGTTTTTT.

The chain recombines TRBV7-6 with TRBJ2-2, with 7 bases that match TRBD2. After removal of 11 bases from V and 5 bases from J, the junction contained 11 bases not matched to a gene. Germline loops: CDR1 SGHVS, CDR2 FNYEAQ. The CDR3 contains 14 residues. The CDR3 spells CAARGGLQTGELFF. The CDR3 region has the DNA TGTGCCGCCCGCGGGGGACTGCAGACCGGGGAGCTGTTTTTT.

This chain joins TRBV18 and TRBJ2-7; D tentatively fits TRBD1 or TRBD2 (5 bases each). Germline V CDR1 and CDR2: KGHSH, LQKENI. V shed 0 bases and J shed 3 bases, with 15 bases lying between them. The CDR3 contains 16 residues. CDR3 coding DNA: TGTGCCAGCTCACCACCGCTTGGGGCGGGCGGCTACGAGCAGTACTTC. It specifies CASSPPLGAGGYEQYF.

This chain uses TRBV5-1 with TRBJ2-5; a possible D gene is TRBD1 (5 bases). V was pared by 3 bases and J by 2 bases, with 11 bases between. Germline V gene data show CDR1 as SGHRS and CDR2 as YFSETQ. The CDR3 runs 14 residues. CDR3 bases: TGCGCCAGCAGCTGGACCAGGGCGCAAGAGACCCAGTACTTC. It encodes CASSWTRAQETQYF.

The chain couples TRBV9 to TRBJ1-6, with 7 bases matching TRBD1. The ends lost 2 bases at V and 8 bases at J; junction bases unmatched: 7. The CDR3 extends over 15 amino acids. Per the germline V gene, CDR1 is SGDLS and CDR2 is YYNGEE. This CDR3 reads CASSVRGQGDSPLHF. CDR3 in DNA: TGTGCCAGCAGCGTTAGGGGGCAGGGGGATTCACCCCTCCACTTT.

The V call is TRBV6-5, the J call TRBJ2-7; 8 bases match TRBD1. The ends lost 2 bases at V and 0 bases at J; junction bases unmatched: 6. Germline V lookup: CDR1 MNHEY, CDR2 SVGAGI. The CDR3 is 16 residues long. Here the CDR3 DNA reads TGTGCCAGCAGTTACCTAGGACAGGGTCACTCCTACGAGCAGTACTTC. Amino acids: CASSYLGQGHSYEQYF.

The CDR3 bases are TGCGCCAGCAGCTCTTCCAGGGGCGCCGGGATCGGGGAGCTGTTTTTT. Protein sequence: CASSSSRGAGIGELFF. The genes are TRBV5-1 and TRBJ2-2; D might be TRBD1 (6 bases). The length of the CDR3 is 16 residues. Germline V gene lookup returns CDR1 SGHRS and CDR2 YFSETQ. V gave up 3 bases and J gave up 7 bases, with 19 bases separating them.

Written as DNA, the CDR3 is TGCAGTGCTAGATTACAGGAGACCCAGTACTTC. Translation: CSARLQETQYF. This chain links TRBV20-1 with TRBJ2-5; no reliable D call. The CDR3 runs to 11 residues. From germline, CDR1 is DFQATT and CDR2 SNEGSKA (reference sequence). The ends were cut back, 2 bases at V and 5 bases at J, with 6 bases in the middle.

This clone has just a few counts. The rearrangement joins TRBV19 to TRBJ1-5, with 7 bases fitting TRBD1. Trimming at V came to 8 bases and at J to 2 bases, leaving 9 bases not matched to a gene. CDR3 length equals 15 residues. Germline V gene sequence: CDR1 LNHDA, CDR2 SQIVND (reference sequence). The DNA of the CDR3 is TGTGCCAGTGAAGCCCGACAGGGCGGCAATCAGCCCCAGCATTTT. Protein product: CASEARQGGNQPQHF.

The chain combines TRBV4-1 with TRBJ1-2, with a tentative D call TRBD1 (6 bases). V was clipped by 1 base and J by 2 bases, with 14 bases between them. The CDR3 is 16 amino acids. CDR1 MGHRA and CDR2 YSYEKL come from the germline V gene. CDR3 loop: CASSQVSGQSNYGYTF. CDR3 nucleotide sequence: TGCGCCAGCAGCCAAGTCTCGGGACAATCCAACTATGGCTACACCTTC.

The chain has TRBV6-1 and TRBJ1-1, with 7 bases lining up with TRBD1. Looked up from germline, CDR1 is MNHNS and CDR2 is SASEGT. This CDR3 is 15 amino acids long. Trimming removed 7 bases from V and 0 bases from J; junction bases left unmatched: 8. The CDR3 DNA sequence: TGTGCCAGCATCAGGGGGAGTTCCCTGAACACTGAAGCTTTCTTT. Encoded protein: CASIRGSSLNTEAFF.

CDR3 in amino acids: CASSQGARGGELFF. In nucleotides, the CDR3 is TGTGCCAGTAGTCAGGGGGCTAGAGGCGGGGAGCTGTTTTTT. This chain links TRBV19 with TRBJ2-2; 8 positions match TRBD1. Per the germline V gene, CDR1 is LNHDA and CDR2 is SQIVND (reference sequence). V dropped 5 bases and J dropped 7; count of bases not matched to a gene: 6. This CDR3 region has 14 residues.

The rearrangement joins TRBV5-1 to TRBJ2-3, with D possibly TRBD1 on 6 matching bases. The CDR3 consists of 12 residues. V lost 4 bases to trimming and J lost 4 bases, with 7 bases between them. Germline assignment: CDR1 SGHRS and CDR2 YFSETQ. CDR3 in DNA: TGCGCCAGCAGCGAGGGGGCAGATACGCAGTATTTT. This gives the protein CASSEGADTQYF.

This clone was detected only once. Other DNA sequences within the sample encode an identical CDR3. The chain couples TRBV7-2 to TRBJ2-3, with TRBD2 identical over 14 bases. Germline V gene data show CDR1 as SGHTA and CDR2 as FQGNSA. The CDR3 totals 17 residues. After removal of 1 base from V and 1 base from J, the junction contained 1 base not matched to a gene. The CDR3 protein is CASSLGLAGGRTDTQYF. As DNA, the CDR3 is TGTGCCAGCAGCTTAGGACTAGCGGGGGGGCGCACAGATACGCAGTATTTT.

The chain recombines TRBV5-4 with TRBJ2-2; 11 positions agree with TRBD1. The germline V gene has CDR1 SGHNT and CDR2 YYREEE (reference sequence). The CDR3 extends over 15 amino acids. Losses at the gene ends were 4 bases for V and 7 bases for J; bases not matched to a gene: 6. The DNA for the CDR3 is TGTGCCAGCAGCCGAGGACAGGGGGCAAACGGGGAGCTGTTTTTT. The encoded protein is CASSRGQGANGELFF. The full variable domain, in which reference TRBV5-4 and TRBJ2-2 provide the parts outside the CDR3, is ETGVTQSPTHLIKTRGQQVTLRCSSQSGHNTVSWYQQALGQGPQFIFQYYREEENGRGNFPPRFSGLQFPNYSSELNVNALELDDSALYLCASSRGQGANGELFFGEGSRLTVL.

This clone came up a few times. This rearrangement joins TRBV19 to TRBJ2-5; TRBD2 agrees at 8 bases. Germline V gives CDR1 LNHDA, CDR2 SQIVND (reference sequence). The CDR3 is 15 amino acids. V lost 3 bases, J lost 3 bases, and 6 bases stayed unmatched. The chain's CDR3 is CASSMGLGLEETQYF. Written as DNA, the CDR3 is TGTGCCAGTAGTATGGGTTTGGGACTAGAAGAGACCCAGTACTTC.

This sequence joins TRBV6-4 and TRBJ1-2; 9 positions agree with TRBD1. V trimming: 6 bases; J trimming: 4 bases; junction bases outside the gene matches: 3. Germline lookup yields CDR1 MRHNA and CDR2 SNTAGT. The CDR3 contains 13 residues. For the CDR3, the DNA is TGTGCCAGCAGAGGGACAGGGCCCTATGGCTACACCTTC. Encoded protein: CASRGTGPYGYTF.

This chain connects TRBV18 to TRBJ1-2; D may be TRBD1 (6 bases). The CDR3 consists of 16 residues. V lost 4 bases, J lost 1 base, and 16 bases lay in between. Germline CDR1 KGHSH, CDR2 LQKENI. The DNA of the CDR3 is TGTGCCAGCTCACAGTCGACAGGCCAACTTAACTATGGCTACACCTTC. Amino acids: CASSQSTGQLNYGYTF. Complete variable domain (other parts from reference TRBV18 and TRBJ1-2): NAGVMQNPRHLVRRRGQEARLRCSPMKGHSHVYWYRQLPEEGLKFMVYLQKENIIDESGMPKERFSAEFPKEGPSILRIQQVVRGDSAAYFCASSQSTGQLNYGYTFGSGTRLTVV.

The chain employs TRBV4-1 and TRBJ1-5, with D possibly TRBD1 on 5 matching bases. Germline V CDR1 and CDR2: MGHRA, YSYEKL. This CDR3 has 13 residues. V lost 6 bases and J lost 5, with 11 bases in between. The CDR3 DNA is TGCGCCAGCAGTAGGACACCTTATCAGCCCCAGCATTTT. Protein product: CASSRTPYQPQHF.

The CDR3: CASSSGQAPFYEQYF. The CDR3 coding sequence is TGTGCCAGCAGTTCGGGACAGGCTCCCTTCTACGAGCAGTACTTC. The chain couples TRBV27 to TRBJ2-7; TRBD1 matches 8 bases. Germline CDR1 is MNHEY and CDR2 is SMNVEV (reference sequence). The CDR3 length is 15 residues. V was clipped by 4 bases and J by 3 bases; unmatched bases: 8.

The chain couples TRBV4-1 to TRBJ2-7; a possible D gene is TRBD2 (6 bases). This CDR3 has 15 residues. V shed 1 base and J shed 5 bases, with 15 bases lying between them. Germline V gene data show CDR1 as MGHRA and CDR2 as YSYEKL. CDR3 sequence: CASSQGTTLRHEQYF. The CDR3 region has the DNA TGCGCCAGCAGCCAAGGGACTACTCTTAGACACGAGCAGTACTTC.

This chain connects TRBV18 to TRBJ1-2; 9 nucleotides match TRBD1. The CDR3 is made up of 13 amino acids. The V gene's germline CDR1 is KGHSH and CDR2 LQKENI. Germline trimming cut 3 bases from V and 7 bases from J; bases unmatched to any gene: 3. The CDR3, as DNA: TGTGCCAGCTCACCTACAGGGGGCTCTGGCTACACCTTC. Protein product: CASSPTGGSGYTF.

The chain couples TRBV14 to TRBJ2-7; 10 nucleotides agree with TRBD1. CDR1 is SGHDN and CDR2 is FVKESK in the germline V gene. V gave up 3 bases and J gave up 8 bases; unmatched junction bases: 10. The CDR3 covers 15 residues. The chain's CDR3 is CASSQVPGQGNKQYF. As DNA, the CDR3 is TGTGCCAGCAGCCAGGTCCCGGGACAGGGGAACAAGCAGTACTTC. Using reference TRBV14 and TRBJ2-7 for the parts outside the CDR3, the full variable domain is EAGVTQFPSHSVIEKGQTVTLRCDPISGHDNLYWYRRVMGKEIKFLLHFVKESKQDESGMPNNRFLAERTGGTYSTLKVQPAELEDSGVYFCASSQVPGQGNKQYFGPGTRLTVT.

The chain joins TRBV27 to TRBJ2-4; maybe TRBD1 (8 bases). CDR1 is MNHEY, CDR2 SMNVEV, per germline (reference sequence). V was shortened by 4 bases and J by 3 bases, with 16 bases between the two germline ends. This CDR3 is built from 16 residues. The CDR3: CASSWTGPGGKNIQYF. CDR3 DNA sequence: TGTGCCAGCAGTTGGACAGGGCCGGGGGGCAAAAACATTCAGTACTTC.